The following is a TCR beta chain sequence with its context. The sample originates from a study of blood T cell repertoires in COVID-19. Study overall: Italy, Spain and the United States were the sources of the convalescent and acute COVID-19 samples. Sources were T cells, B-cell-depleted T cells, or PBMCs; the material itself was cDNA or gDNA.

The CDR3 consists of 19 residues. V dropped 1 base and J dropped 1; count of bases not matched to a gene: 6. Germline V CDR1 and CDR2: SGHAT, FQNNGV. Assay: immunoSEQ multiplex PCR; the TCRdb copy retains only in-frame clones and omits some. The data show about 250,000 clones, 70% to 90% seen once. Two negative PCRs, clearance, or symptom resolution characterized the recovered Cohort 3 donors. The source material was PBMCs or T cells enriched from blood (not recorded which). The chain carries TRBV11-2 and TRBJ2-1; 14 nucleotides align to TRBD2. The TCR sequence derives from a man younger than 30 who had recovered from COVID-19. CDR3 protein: CASSLGLAGGPRSYNEQFF. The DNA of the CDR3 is TGTGCCAGCAGCTTAGGACTAGCGGGAGGGCCGAGATCCTACAATGAGCAGTTCTTC.